A selection of T cell receptor beta chains follows, all from one sample in a study of radiation and T cells in renal cell carcinoma. Data came from immunoSEQ multiplex PCR; TCRdb stores just in-frame clones and leaves some out. The sample records more than 20,000 clones, 70% to 80% being singletons. This specimen consisted of blood, obtained from a patient whose treatment included radiotherapy and nephrectomy. The origin of the receptors is a man aged 55 to 70 with renal cell carcinoma. Both conserved end residues are part of each CDR3. Fields, in order: clone size, V gene, J gene, D gene, CDR3 protein, CDR3 DNA. A D gene is named only where the DNA matches it firmly. A clone size is listed for some rows: how often the clone was seen (once, few, many), or a class if it is expanded.

-	TRBV5-6	TRBJ1-2	-	CASSLASGPRQTYGYTF	TGTGCCAGCAGCTTGGCTTCGGGGCCGAGACAAACTTATGGCTACACCTTC
-	TRBV7-6	TRBJ1-3	TRBD1	CASSLQGADVHTIYF	TGTGCCAGCAGCTTACAGGGGGCAGATGTGCACACCATATATTTT
few	TRBV2	TRBJ2-3	TRBD2	CASSPQGGRAGDTQYF	TGTGCCAGCAGTCCCCAGGGCGGGAGGGCCGGCGATACGCAGTATTTT
-	TRBV2	TRBJ2-7	TRBD2	CASVAGDTYEQYF	TGTGCCAGCGTCGCGGGAGATACCTACGAGCAGTACTTC
-	TRBV6-5	TRBJ2-3	TRBD1	CASRGQGPADTQYF	TGTGCCAGCAGGGGACAGGGCCCTGCAGATACGCAGTATTTT
-	TRBV6-1	TRBJ1-1	-	CASTSERLRGEAFF	TGTGCCAGCACGAGCGAAAGACTACGCGGTGAAGCTTTCTTT
-	TRBV20-1	TRBJ2-3	TRBD1	CSARTGDTQYF	TGCAGTGCTAGGACAGGGGATACGCAGTATTTT
-	TRBV10-2	TRBJ1-3	-	CASRQPGSGNTIYF	TGCGCCAGCAGACAACCGGGGTCTGGAAACACCATATATTTT
-	TRBV5-4	TRBJ2-7	TRBD1	CASSLSVWTGDREQYF	TGTGCCAGCAGCTTATCCGTATGGACAGGGGACCGCGAGCAGTACTTC
-	TRBV5-5	TRBJ2-1	-	CASSSPNIDEQFF	TGTGCCAGCAGCTCCCCCAACATCGATGAGCAGTTCTTC
-	TRBV5-1	TRBJ2-1	-	CASSLTAFGNEQFF	TGCGCCAGCAGCTTGACCGCCTTTGGTAATGAGCAGTTCTTC
-	TRBV5-1	TRBJ2-3	-	CASSRAVSSTDTQYF	TGCGCCAGCAGCCGGGCGGTTTCTAGCACAGATACGCAGTATTTT
-	TRBV30	TRBJ1-2	-	CAWSVITGTNYGYTF	TGTGCCTGGAGTGTGATTACCGGGACTAACTATGGCTACACCTTC
-	TRBV7-7	TRBJ2-5	-	CASSSGTAGETQYF	TGTGCCAGCAGCTCCGGGACCGCAGGAGAGACCCAGTACTTC
-	TRBV5-1	TRBJ2-7	-	CASSESSYEQYF	TGCGCCAGCAGTGAAAGCTCCTACGAGCAGTACTTC
-	TRBV4-3	TRBJ1-3	-	CASSQLRVSGGNTIYF	TGCGCCAGCAGCCAGCTTAGGGTGAGCGGTGGAAACACCATATATTTT
few	TRBV25-1	TRBJ1-1	-	CASRRQVNTEAFF	TGTGCCAGCAGAAGACAAGTAAACACTGAAGCTTTCTTT
-	TRBV2	TRBJ1-5	-	CASSDGGTANQPQHF	TGTGCCAGCAGTGACGGGGGAACTGCCAATCAGCCCCAGCATTTT
-	TRBV12-5	TRBJ1-2	-	CASGLFISGRSDYGYTF	TGTGCTAGTGGTTTGTTTATCTCGGGCAGGAGCGACTATGGCTACACCTTC
-	TRBV10-3	TRBJ2-7	-	CAISEDSYEQYF	TGTGCCATCAGTGAAGACAGCTACGAGCAGTACTTC
-	TRBV12-2	TRBJ2-1	-	CASRLARGFF	TGTGCAAGTCGCTTAGCCCGGGGGTTCTTC
-	TRBV6-4	TRBJ2-1	TRBD2	CASSVRPMGGRASYNEQFF	TGTGCCAGCAGTGTACGTCCGATGGGCGGGAGGGCCTCCTACAATGAGCAGTTCTTC
-	TRBV7-8	TRBJ2-3	TRBD1	CASSPGTGTGIGTDTQYF	TGTGCCAGCAGCCCTGGGACGGGGACAGGGATTGGCACAGATACGCAGTATTTT
-	TRBV25-1	TRBJ2-5	TRBD2	CASSWRGARETQYF	TGTGCCAGCAGTTGGCGGGGGGCGCGGGAGACCCAGTACTTC
-	TRBV10-3	TRBJ1-2	-	CAIGWGDGYTF	TGTGCCATCGGGTGGGGGGATGGCTACACCTTC
few	TRBV5-1	TRBJ2-7	-	CASSLDPSSYEQYF	TGCGCCAGCAGCTTAGATCCTAGCTCCTACGAGCAGTACTTC
-	TRBV19	TRBJ2-3	TRBD2	CASSMTSGRVTDTQYF	TGTGCCAGTAGTATGACTAGCGGGAGGGTGACAGATACGCAGTATTTT
-	TRBV18	TRBJ2-2	-	CASPTGWGNTGELFF	TGTGCCAGCCCTACAGGGTGGGGGAACACCGGGGAGCTGTTTTTT
-	TRBV18	TRBJ1-2	-	CASSPDLLYGYTF	TGTGCCAGCTCACCAGATTTATTATATGGCTACACCTTC
-	TRBV5-1	TRBJ2-7	-	CASSFGGSDEQYF	TGCGCCAGCAGCTTCGGGGGATCGGACGAGCAGTACTTC
-	TRBV7-8	TRBJ2-7	-	CASRDYKEQYF	TGTGCCAGCAGGGATTATAAGGAGCAGTACTTC
-	TRBV7-2	TRBJ2-5	-	CASSGRRDSSGEQYF	TGTGCCAGCAGCGGCCGGAGGGACTCCTCGGGGGAGCAGTACTTC
-	TRBV18	TRBJ1-1	-	CASSQGGDTEAFF	TGTGCCAGCTCACAGGGCGGGGACACTGAAGCTTTCTTT
-	TRBV2	TRBJ2-1	-	CASERGTSGNEQFF	TGTGCCAGCGAAAGGGGTACTAGTGGCAATGAGCAGTTCTTC
-	TRBV9	TRBJ2-5	-	CASSVDRDLETQYF	TGTGCCAGCAGCGTAGATAGGGATTTGGAGACCCAGTACTTC
once	TRBV11-2	TRBJ1-3	-	CASSLGYSGNTIYF	TGTGCCAGCAGCTTAGGTTACTCTGGAAACACCATATATTTT
-	TRBV5-1	TRBJ2-7	-	CASSQQGGVYEQYF	TGCGCCAGCAGCCAACAGGGCGGCGTCTACGAGCAGTACTTC
-	TRBV2	TRBJ1-1	-	CASSDSPVMNTEAFF	TGTGCCAGCAGTGATTCCCCAGTGATGAACACTGAAGCTTTCTTT
few	TRBV19	TRBJ2-6	TRBD1	CASSSKMTGASSGANVLTF	TGTGCCAGTAGCTCAAAGATGACAGGGGCCTCCTCTGGGGCCAACGTCCTGACTTTC
medium-sized	TRBV30	TRBJ2-2	-	CAQEWGRDTGELFF	TGTGCCCAAGAGTGGGGGCGTGATACCGGGGAGCTGTTTTTT
-	TRBV29-1	TRBJ2-5	-	CSVEEFKGLETQYF	TGCAGCGTTGAAGAATTTAAGGGTTTGGAGACCCAGTACTTC
-	TRBV5-4	TRBJ2-5	TRBD1	CASSLRTGQGETQYF	TGTGCCAGCAGCTTGAGGACAGGGCAGGGAGAGACCCAGTACTTC
-	TRBV28	TRBJ1-2	-	CASSGSTRAARCTSGYTF	TGTGCCAGCAGTGGATCGACGAGAGCAGCGCGATGTACCTCTGGCTACACCTTC
few	TRBV15	TRBJ2-7	-	CATSRDSTYEQYF	TGTGCCACCAGCAGGGACAGTACCTACGAGCAGTACTTC
-	TRBV7-2	TRBJ1-5	-	CASSTEWAQPQHF	TGTGCCAGCAGCACCGAGTGGGCTCAGCCCCAGCATTTT
-	TRBV4-1	TRBJ2-3	TRBD2	CASSRSGSGTDTQYF	TGCGCCAGCAGCCGTAGCGGGAGTGGGACAGATACGCAGTATTTT
-	TRBV2	TRBJ1-5	-	CASTQQGESQPQHF	TGTGCCAGCACTCAGCAGGGCGAGAGCCAGCCCCAGCATTTT
-	TRBV6-5	TRBJ2-5	-	CASSPWAAQETQYF	TGTGCCAGCAGTCCCTGGGCAGCCCAAGAGACCCAGTACTTC
-	TRBV2	TRBJ2-5	TRBD2	CASSDVAGETQYF	TGTGCCAGCAGTGATGTAGCGGGAGAGACCCAGTACTTC
-	TRBV14	TRBJ2-4	-	CASSQGFLAKNIQYF	TGTGCCAGCAGCCAAGGGTTCCTAGCCAAAAACATTCAGTACTTC
-	TRBV18	TRBJ1-2	-	CASSEGGGYTF	TGTGCCAGCTCAGAGGGGGGTGGCTACACCTTC
-	TRBV20-1	TRBJ1-2	-	CSASIGYGYTF	TGCAGTGCTAGTATCGGCTATGGCTACACCTTC
-	TRBV2	TRBJ2-3	-	CASSARPDTQYF	TGTGCCAGCTCAGCTCGCCCAGATACGCAGTATTTT
-	TRBV19	TRBJ2-1	-	CASSAPGTAQFF	TGTGCCAGTAGTGCCCCCGGGACTGCTCAGTTCTTC
many	TRBV7-2	TRBJ1-1	-	CASSLDGRGAFF	TGTGCCAGCAGCTTGGATGGTCGAGGAGCTTTCTTT